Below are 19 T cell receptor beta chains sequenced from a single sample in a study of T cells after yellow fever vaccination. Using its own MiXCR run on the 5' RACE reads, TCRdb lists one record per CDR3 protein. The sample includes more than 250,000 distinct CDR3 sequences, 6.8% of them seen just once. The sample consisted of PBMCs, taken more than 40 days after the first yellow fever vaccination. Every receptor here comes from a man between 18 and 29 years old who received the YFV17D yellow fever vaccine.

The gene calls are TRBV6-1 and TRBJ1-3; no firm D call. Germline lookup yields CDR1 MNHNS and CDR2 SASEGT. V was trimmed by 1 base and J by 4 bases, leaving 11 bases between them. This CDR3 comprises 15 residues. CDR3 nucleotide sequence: TGTGCCAGCAGTGAAGTCGAGCGGCGGGGAAACACCATATATTTT. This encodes CASSEVERRGNTIYF.

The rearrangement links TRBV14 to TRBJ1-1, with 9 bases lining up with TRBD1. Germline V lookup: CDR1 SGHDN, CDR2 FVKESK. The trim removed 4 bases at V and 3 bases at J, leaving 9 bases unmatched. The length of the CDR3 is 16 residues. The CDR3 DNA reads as TGTGCCAGCAGCCTACTCACTCGGGACAGGGACACTGAAGCTTTCTTT. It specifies CASSLLTRDRDTEAFF.

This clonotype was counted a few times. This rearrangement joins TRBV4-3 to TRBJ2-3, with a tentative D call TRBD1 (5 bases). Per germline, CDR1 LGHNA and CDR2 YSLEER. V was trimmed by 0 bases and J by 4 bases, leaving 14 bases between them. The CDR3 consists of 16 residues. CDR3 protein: CASSQEGRRPADTQYF. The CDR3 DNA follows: TGCGCCAGCAGCCAAGAGGGGCGCAGGCCAGCAGATACGCAGTATTTT.

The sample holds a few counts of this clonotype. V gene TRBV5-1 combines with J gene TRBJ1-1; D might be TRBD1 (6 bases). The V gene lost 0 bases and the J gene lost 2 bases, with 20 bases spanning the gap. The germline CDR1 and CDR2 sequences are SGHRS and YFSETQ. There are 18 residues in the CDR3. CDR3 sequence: CASSLAGGLRGGNTEAFF. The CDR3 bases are TGCGCCAGCAGCTTGGCCGGAGGCCTTAGAGGGGGAAACACTGAAGCTTTCTTT.

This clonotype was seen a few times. The CDR3 nucleotides read TGTGCCAGCTGTGGTGGGGCAGGGGAATACTACGAGCAGTACTTC. This sequence encodes CASCGGAGEYYEQYF. V gene TRBV21-1 combines with J gene TRBJ2-7; the D call of TRBD1 is as the table states it, not checked on the DNA. TRBV21-1 is deemed a pseudogene. The CDR3 totals 15 residues.

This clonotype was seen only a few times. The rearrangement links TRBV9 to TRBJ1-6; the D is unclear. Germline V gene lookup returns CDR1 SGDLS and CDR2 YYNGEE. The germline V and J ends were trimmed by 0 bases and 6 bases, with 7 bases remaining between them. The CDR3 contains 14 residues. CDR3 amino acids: CASSVGRFNSPLHF. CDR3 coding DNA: TGTGCCAGCAGCGTAGGCCGGTTTAATTCACCCCTCCACTTT. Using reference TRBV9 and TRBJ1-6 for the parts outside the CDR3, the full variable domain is DSGVTQTPKHLITATGQRVTLRCSPRSGDLSVYWYQQSLDQGLQFLIQYYNGEERAKGNILERFSAQQFPDLHSELNLSSLELGDSALYFCASSVGRFNSPLHFGNGTRLTVT.

As DNA, the CDR3 is TGCGCCAGCAGCCGGGACCTTTACTACGAGCAGTACTTC. Translating it yields CASSRDLYYEQYF. V gene TRBV5-1 combines with J gene TRBJ2-7, with D perhaps being TRBD1 or TRBD2 (5 bases each). Germline V CDR1 and CDR2: SGHRS, YFSETQ. The CDR3 is 13 amino acids. The ends were cut back, 4 bases at V and 3 bases at J, with 11 bases in the middle.

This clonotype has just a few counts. This chain's CDR3 is CASRVYHSTDTQYF. The CDR3 region has the DNA TGTGCCAGTAGGGTCTACCATAGCACAGATACGCAGTATTTT. The chain joins TRBV19 to TRBJ2-3; D remains ambiguous. The CDR3 runs to 14 residues. From germline, CDR1 is LNHDA and CDR2 SQIVND (reference sequence). V shed 6 bases and J shed 0 bases, with 10 bases lying between them.

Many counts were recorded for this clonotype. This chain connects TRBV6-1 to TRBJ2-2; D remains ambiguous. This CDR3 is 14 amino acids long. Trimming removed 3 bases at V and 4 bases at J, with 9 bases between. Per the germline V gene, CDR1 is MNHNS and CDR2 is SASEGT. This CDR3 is CASSDPAGTGELFF. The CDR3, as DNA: TGTGCCAGCAGTGACCCCGCTGGCACCGGGGAGCTGTTTTTT.

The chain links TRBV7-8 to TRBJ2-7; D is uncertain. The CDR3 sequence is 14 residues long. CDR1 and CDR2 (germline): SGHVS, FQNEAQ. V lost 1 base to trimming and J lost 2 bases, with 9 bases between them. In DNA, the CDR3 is TGTGCCAGCAGCTTAGATCGTCTTACCTACGAGCAGTACGTC. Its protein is CASSLDRLTYEQYV.

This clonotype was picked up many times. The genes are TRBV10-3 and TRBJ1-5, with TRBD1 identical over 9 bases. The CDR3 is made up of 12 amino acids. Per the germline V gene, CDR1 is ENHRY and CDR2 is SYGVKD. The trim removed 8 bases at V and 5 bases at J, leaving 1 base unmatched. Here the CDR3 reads CAIGDRDQPQHF. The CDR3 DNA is TGTGCCATCGGGGACAGGGATCAGCCCCAGCATTTT.

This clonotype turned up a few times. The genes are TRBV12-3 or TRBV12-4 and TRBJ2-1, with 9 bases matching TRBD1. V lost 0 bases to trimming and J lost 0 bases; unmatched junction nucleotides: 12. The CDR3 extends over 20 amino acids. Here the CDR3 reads CASSLARTGVGRSSYNEQFF. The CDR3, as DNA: TGTGCCAGCAGTTTAGCCCGGACAGGGGTTGGACGAAGCTCCTACAATGAGCAGTTCTTC.

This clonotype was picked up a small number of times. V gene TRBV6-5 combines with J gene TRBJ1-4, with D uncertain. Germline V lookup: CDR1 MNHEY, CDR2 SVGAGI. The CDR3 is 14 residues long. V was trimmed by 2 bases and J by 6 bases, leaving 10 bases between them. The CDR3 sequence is CASSYVWADEKLFF. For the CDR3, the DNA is TGTGCCAGCAGTTACGTTTGGGCGGATGAAAAACTGTTTTTT.

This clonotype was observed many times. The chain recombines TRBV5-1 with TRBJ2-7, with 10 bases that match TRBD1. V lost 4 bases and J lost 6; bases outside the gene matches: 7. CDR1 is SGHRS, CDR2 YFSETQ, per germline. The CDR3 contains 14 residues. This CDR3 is CASSPGQGECEQYV. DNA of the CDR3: TGCGCCAGCAGCCCCGGACAGGGGGAATGCGAGCAGTACGTC.

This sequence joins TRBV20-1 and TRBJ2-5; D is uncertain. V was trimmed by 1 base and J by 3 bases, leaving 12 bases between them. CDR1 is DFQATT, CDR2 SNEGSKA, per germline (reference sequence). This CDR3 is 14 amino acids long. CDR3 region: CSARVPMVEETQYF. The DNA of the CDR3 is TGCAGTGCTAGAGTCCCAATGGTGGAAGAGACCCAGTACTTC.

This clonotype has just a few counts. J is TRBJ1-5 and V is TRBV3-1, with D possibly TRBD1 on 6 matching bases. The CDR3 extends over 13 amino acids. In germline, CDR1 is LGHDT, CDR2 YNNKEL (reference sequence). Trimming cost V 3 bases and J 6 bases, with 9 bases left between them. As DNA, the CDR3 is TGTGCCAGCAGCCATTACAGGGCTCAGCCCCAGCATTTT. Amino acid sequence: CASSHYRAQPQHF. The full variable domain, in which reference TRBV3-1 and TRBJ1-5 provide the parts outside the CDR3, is DTAVSQTPKYLVTQMGNDKSIKCEQNLGHDTMYWYKQDSKKFLKIMFSYNNKELIINETVPNRFSPKSPDKAHLNLHINSLELGDSAVYFCASSHYRAQPQHFGDGTRLSIL.

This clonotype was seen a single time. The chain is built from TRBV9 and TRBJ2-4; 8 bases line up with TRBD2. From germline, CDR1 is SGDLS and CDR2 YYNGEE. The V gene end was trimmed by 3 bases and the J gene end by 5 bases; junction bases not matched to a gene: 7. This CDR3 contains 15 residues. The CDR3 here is CASSGEGLVENIQYF. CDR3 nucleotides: TGTGCCAGCAGCGGCGAGGGACTAGTGGAAAACATTCAGTACTTC.

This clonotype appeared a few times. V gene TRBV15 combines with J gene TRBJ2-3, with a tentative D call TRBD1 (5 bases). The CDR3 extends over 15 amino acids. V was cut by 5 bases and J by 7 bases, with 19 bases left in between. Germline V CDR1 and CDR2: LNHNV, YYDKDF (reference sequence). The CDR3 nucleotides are TGTGCCACCAGCGCTCGTTTGAGCTCAGGGAATACGCAGTATTTT. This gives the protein CATSARLSSGNTQYF.

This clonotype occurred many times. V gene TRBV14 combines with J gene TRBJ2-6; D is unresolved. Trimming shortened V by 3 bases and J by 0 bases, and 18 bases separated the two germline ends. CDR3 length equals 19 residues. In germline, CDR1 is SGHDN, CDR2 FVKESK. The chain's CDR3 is CASSHPRSRRSSGANVLTF. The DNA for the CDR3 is TGTGCCAGCAGCCATCCAAGGAGCAGGCGAAGCTCTGGGGCCAACGTCCTGACTTTC.